This T cell receptor beta chain was sequenced in a study of CD8+ T cells in alopecia areata. Overall study context: Patients received oral tofacitinib, 5 to 10 mg twice daily, for moderate-to-severe alopecia areata.

Trimming took 2 bases from V and 1 from J, leaving 9 bases between them. CDR1 is SGHNT and CDR2 is YYREEE in the germline V gene (reference sequence). This CDR3 contains 14 residues. Sequencing relied on a cDNA template that was reverse transcribed from extracted RNA. Sequencing was performed with immunoSEQ multiplex PCR; in TCRdb, only in-frame clones are kept and a portion is missing. The table includes under 150,000 clones, 56% detected once. Treatment given: oral pan-JAK inhibitor, 5-10 mg twice daily. Lesional scalp punch biopsies and peripheral blood came from alopecia areata patients. As to this clone: What it binds is unknown.

Findings of the study overall: For lesional scalp, especially alopecia totalis/universalis, clonality was higher than in normal scalp. Researchers say the link of baseline CD8+ expansion to response remains uncertain, with one nonresponder.

This TCR derives from a human donor with alopecia areata. The chain has TRBV5-4 and TRBJ2-5, with D maybe TRBD2 (5 bases). This specimen was CD4+ T cells sorted from blood, taken at week 24, from a patient treated with tofacitinib. CDR3 residues: CASSFGELQETQYF. CDR3 nucleotide sequence: TGTGCCAGCAGCTTTGGGGAGCTCCAAGAGACCCAGTACTTC.